Each of the 15 T cell receptor beta chains below was sequenced from the same sample in a study of blood T cell repertoires in COVID-19. Profiling relied on immunoSEQ multiplex PCR, and the TCRdb table lists in-frame clones only, not all of them. The sample has approximately 300,000 clones, around 87% seen once. The specimen sequenced was PBMCs or T cells enriched from blood (not recorded which). The receptor set was obtained from a woman under 40 who had recovered from COVID-19.

This rearrangement joins TRBV12-3 or TRBV12-4 to TRBJ2-7; possible D gene TRBD2, 5 bases. The CDR3 spans 13 residues. V was pared by 3 bases and J by 7 bases, with 13 bases between. CDR3: CASSFRRSGEQYF. The CDR3 DNA reads TGTGCCAGCAGTTTTAGGAGATCGGGGGAGCAGTACTTC.

V gene TRBV30 combines with J gene TRBJ1-2, with D perhaps matching TRBD1 (5 bases). Germline-derived CDR1 and CDR2 are GTSNPN and SVGIG (reference sequence). The CDR3 consists of 12 residues. Trimming removed 5 bases from V and 4 bases from J, with 11 bases in between. For the CDR3, the DNA is TGTGCCTGGGACCAGGGTGCCTATGGCTACACCTTC. It translates to CAWDQGAYGYTF.

The chain employs TRBV3-1 (or the pseudogene TRBV3-2) and TRBJ1-5; D unclear. CDR1 and CDR2 from the germline V gene are LGHDT and YNNKEL (reference sequence). This CDR3 comprises 13 residues. V dropped 2 bases and J dropped 4 bases, with 6 bases sitting between them. The CDR3 nucleotides read TGTGCCAGCAGCCAACGGGGAAATCAGCCCCAGCATTTT. Residues: CASSQRGNQPQHF.

The chain couples TRBV19 to TRBJ1-3, with D perhaps matching TRBD1 (6 bases). Germline V gene data show CDR1 as LNHDA and CDR2 as SQIVND (reference sequence). V dropped 6 bases and J dropped 0 bases, with 12 bases sitting between them. This CDR3 is 15 amino acids long. As DNA, the CDR3 is TGTGCCAGTAGGGACAGAACTCTCTCTGGAAACACCATATATTTT. This sequence encodes CASRDRTLSGNTIYF. Looking up the rest from reference TRBV19 and TRBJ1-3 gives the full variable domain: DGGITQSPKYLFRKEGQNVTLSCEQNLNHDAMYWYRQDPGQGLRLIYYSQIVNDFQKGDIAEGYSVSREKKESFPLTVTSAQKNPTAFYLCASRDRTLSGNTIYFGEGSWLTVV.

This chain connects TRBV6-5 to TRBJ1-3; no clear D. Germline loops: CDR1 MNHEY, CDR2 SVGAGI. With 7 bases removed from V and 1 base from J, the gap between germline ends came to 11 bases. The CDR3 contains 14 residues. The CDR3 DNA reads TGTGCCAGCATTACGGGGAGATCTGGAAACACCATATATTTT. Protein sequence: CASITGRSGNTIYF.

The V call is TRBV5-1, the J call TRBJ2-3; 10 bases match TRBD2. Germline loops: CDR1 SGHRS, CDR2 YFSETQ. After removal of 3 bases from V and 6 bases from J, the junction contained 4 bases not matched to a gene. This CDR3 comprises 14 residues. The CDR3 loop is CASSSQRGGDTQYF. The CDR3 DNA reads TGCGCCAGCAGCTCCCAGCGGGGGGGCGATACGCAGTATTTT.

The genes are TRBV3-1 (or the pseudogene TRBV3-2) and TRBJ2-7, with 7 bases lining up with TRBD1. The CDR3 has 13 amino acids. Germline trimming cut 8 bases from V and 6 bases from J; bases unmatched to any gene: 10. CDR1 is LGHDT and CDR2 is YNNKEL in the germline V gene (reference sequence). Here the CDR3 reads CASGPKGQSEQYF. The CDR3 DNA follows: TGTGCCAGCGGCCCAAAGGGACAGAGCGAGCAGTACTTC.

The chain employs TRBV3-1 (or the pseudogene TRBV3-2) and TRBJ2-3, with a tentative D call TRBD2 (7 bases). Trimming shortened V by 5 bases and J by 5 bases, and 17 bases separated the two germline ends. The germline V gene encodes CDR1 LGHDT and CDR2 YNNKEL (reference sequence). CDR3 length: 15 residues. As DNA, the CDR3 is TGTGCCAGCAGCGCCGGCGGGGGCCCGGGAGATACGCAGTATTTT. This codes for CASSAGGGPGDTQYF.

This rearrangement joins TRBV6-5 to TRBJ2-7; perhaps TRBD1 as D (6 bases). The length of the CDR3 is 13 residues. In germline, CDR1 is MNHEY, CDR2 SVGAGI. Trimming took off 6 bases at V and 1 base at J, with 10 bases between the two ends. This chain's CDR3 is CASRRQESYEQYF. The CDR3 bases are TGTGCCAGCAGGAGACAGGAGTCCTACGAGCAGTACTTC.

The chain is built from TRBV6-5 and TRBJ2-2; D is undetermined. The germline V gene encodes CDR1 MNHEY and CDR2 SVGAGI. The CDR3 length is 15 residues. The V end lost 5 bases, the J end lost 1 base, and 11 bases lay between the germline ends. CDR3 sequence reads: CASSRGVQNTGELFF. The CDR3 nucleotides read TGTGCCAGCAGTAGAGGTGTGCAGAACACCGGGGAGCTGTTTTTT.

This rearrangement joins TRBV6-5 to TRBJ2-3, with 11 bases matching TRBD2. Trimming took 6 bases from V and 5 from J; bases not matched to a gene: 7. The CDR3 runs to 15 residues. Germline lookup yields CDR1 MNHEY and CDR2 SVGAGI. The CDR3 loop reads CASRWALAGGDTQYF. The CDR3 nucleotides are TGTGCCAGCAGGTGGGCCCTAGCGGGGGGAGATACGCAGTATTTT.

The gene calls are TRBV10-3 and TRBJ2-2; D is uncertain. V lost 10 bases and J lost 4, with 13 bases in between. Germline V gene lookup returns CDR1 ENHRY and CDR2 SYGVKD. The CDR3 length is 13 residues. In DNA, the CDR3 is TGTGCCACATCAGGTTTAGTCACCGGGGAGCTGTTTTTT. It specifies CATSGLVTGELFF.

This chain links TRBV30 with TRBJ1-2, with 8 bases lining up with TRBD1. The V gene end was trimmed by 2 bases and the J gene end by 4 bases; junction bases not matched to a gene: 9. This CDR3 comprises 15 residues. In germline, CDR1 is GTSNPN, CDR2 SVGIG (reference sequence). Written as DNA, the CDR3 is TGTGCCTGGAGTCCCTGGGGGACAGGAAGCTATGGCTACACCTTC. This encodes CAWSPWGTGSYGYTF.

The chain combines TRBV28 with TRBJ2-1; D not resolved. Trimming stripped 6 bases from V and 7 bases from J, with 13 bases between. Per the germline V gene, CDR1 is MDHEN and CDR2 is SYDVKM. The CDR3 has 13 residues. Here the CDR3 reads CASSLPGLNEQFF. CDR3 in DNA: TGTGCCAGCAGCCTCCCCGGGTTGAATGAGCAGTTCTTC.

The V and J genes are TRBV7-9 and TRBJ2-3, with D unresolved. CDR1 and CDR2 (germline): SEHNR, FQNEAQ (reference sequence). Trimming shortened V by 0 bases and J by 6 bases, and 13 bases separated the two germline ends. This CDR3 is built from 15 residues. The DNA for the CDR3 is TGTGCCAGCAGCTTAGCGTCGGTAGACATCGATACGCAGTATTTT. Residues: CASSLASVDIDTQYF.